Listed here is a single T cell receptor beta chain. Its antigen is not known. This sample stems from a study of vaccination effects on CD4 cells after COVID-19. Across the whole study: The median interval between the second dose and post-vaccine sampling was 72 days.

The CDR3 is made up of 13 amino acids. V was shortened by 3 bases and J by 10 bases, with 13 bases between the two germline ends. This table comes from immunoSEQ multiplex PCR, and its TCRdb copy is limited to in-frame clones, with some not included. Of 70,000 to 85,000 clones listed, about 80% are singletons. Peptide-pool stimulation followed by sequencing identified expanded antigen-specific CD4+ clonotypes in the ViraFEST assay. CD4+ T cells were isolated after 10 days of culture. Participants were given two doses of BNT162b2 or mRNA-1273 vaccine. Every well got a few million PBMC, which were grown with 8.5 to 10 IU/ml IL-2 and about 9.7 ug/ml peptides. On day 3 and again on day 7, half the medium was replaced with IL-2 medium.

The chain links TRBV12-3 or TRBV12-4 to TRBJ2-1, with D maybe TRBD1 (6 bases). This sequence was found in a human donor who received a COVID-19 vaccine. The sequencing used CD4+ T cells from PBMCs cultured with HCoV-229E spike peptides, collected after COVID-19 vaccination. In nucleotides, the CDR3 is TGTGCCAGCAGTTTTGACGGACAGACCGAGCAGTTCTTC. Its protein is CASSFDGQTEQFF.